These 28 T cell receptor beta chains originate from one sample sequenced in a study of cytomegalovirus exposure and HLA in healthy donors. The PCR had 60 Vbeta and 13 Jbeta primers. The method was immunoSEQ multiplex PCR; TCRdb's version includes in-frame clones alone and lacks a portion of them. The data show more than 200,000 clones, 75% to 85% seen once. Sequencing input: PBMCs. The receptors shown here come from a girl aged 10 to 17 in good health and CMV-seronegative.

V and J are TRBV27 and TRBJ1-1; the match to TRBD1 covers 8 bases. CDR1 and CDR2 from the germline V gene are MNHEY and SMNVEV (reference sequence). There are 15 residues in the CDR3. V was clipped by 5 bases and J by 10 bases; unmatched bases: 15. The CDR3 sequence: CASSLLNRDRRGAFF. As DNA, the CDR3 is TGTGCCAGCAGTCTGCTAAACCGGGACAGGAGAGGAGCTTTCTTT.

The genes are TRBV19 and TRBJ2-3, with TRBD2 matching over 7 bases. Germline V gene sequence: CDR1 LNHDA, CDR2 SQIVND (reference sequence). J lost 0 bases, V lost 7 bases, and 7 bases had no gene match. The CDR3 spans 15 residues. The DNA for the CDR3 is TGTGCCAGTACCCCACTAGCGTCTAGCACAGATACGCAGTATTTT. Its protein product is CASTPLASSTDTQYF. Full variable domain (rest looked up from reference TRBV19 and TRBJ2-3): DGGITQSPKYLFRKEGQNVTLSCEQNLNHDAMYWYRQDPGQGLRLIYYSQIVNDFQKGDIAEGYSVSREKKESFPLTVTSAQKNPTAFYLCASTPLASSTDTQYFGPGTRLTVL.

The V call is TRBV11-2, the J call TRBJ1-2; weak D call: TRBD1 (6 bases). Trimming removed 0 bases at V and 5 bases at J, with 7 bases between. Germline values: CDR1 SGHAT, CDR2 FQNNGV. The CDR3 runs to 13 residues. CDR3 coding DNA: TGTGCCAGCAGCTTAGAACAGGGATATGGCTACACCTTC. Its translation is CASSLEQGYGYTF.

This clone was detected a few times. The chain employs TRBV7-2 and TRBJ2-6, with a tentative D call TRBD1 (6 bases). The V gene lost 5 bases and the J gene lost 2 bases, with 10 bases spanning the gap. Per the germline V gene, CDR1 is SGHTA and CDR2 is FQGNSA. This CDR3 has 15 residues. This CDR3 is CASSLYRAGANVLTF. The CDR3 nucleotides are TGTGCCAGCAGCCTGTACAGGGCTGGGGCCAACGTCCTGACTTTC.

The CDR3 nucleotides are TGTGCCAGCAGTTTCCTAAACGACAGAAAACTGTTTTTT. Its translation is CASSFLNDRKLFF. The J gene is TRBJ1-4, the V gene TRBV27; perhaps TRBD1 as D (5 bases). V was clipped by 3 bases and J by 10 bases, with 12 bases between them. Germline V lookup: CDR1 MNHEY, CDR2 SMNVEV (reference sequence). The CDR3 is made up of 13 amino acids.

The genes are TRBV28 and TRBJ1-5, with a possible D match to TRBD1 (5 bases). CDR1 and CDR2 (germline): MDHEN, SYDVKM. CDR3 size: 12 residues. The germline V and J ends were trimmed by 6 bases and 7 bases, with 10 bases remaining between them. The CDR3 sequence is CASSSRGQPQHF. The DNA for the CDR3 is TGTGCCAGCAGCAGCCGGGGGCAGCCCCAGCATTTT.

This chain connects TRBV10-1 to TRBJ2-2, with 12 bases identical to TRBD2. The CDR3 length is 20 residues. Per the germline V gene, CDR1 is WNHNN and CDR2 is SYGVQD (reference sequence). Trimming took 6 bases from V and 2 from J; bases not matched to a gene: 16. In DNA, the CDR3 is TGCGCCAGCAGCCCGAAGTCTCCTGGACTAGCGGGATCCAACACCGGGGAGCTGTTTTTT. Protein sequence: CASSPKSPGLAGSNTGELFF.

The gene calls are TRBV20-1 and TRBJ1-5; D not certain. V was pared by 1 base and J by 11 bases, with 9 bases between. The CDR3 contains 11 residues. Germline assignment: CDR1 DFQATT and CDR2 SNEGSKA (reference sequence). CDR3 residues: CSARVGEAQHF. CDR3 DNA sequence: TGCAGTGCTAGAGTCGGGGAGGCCCAGCATTTT.

V is TRBV6-6 and J is TRBJ1-1, with D perhaps TRBD1 (5 bases). CDR1 and CDR2 from the germline V gene are MNHNY and SVGAGI (reference sequence). V lost 5 bases and J lost 1, with 11 bases in between. The CDR3 loop spans 14 amino acids. The CDR3 sequence is CASSLTDSNTEAFF. The CDR3 region has the DNA TGTGCCAGCAGTCTGACAGATTCGAACACTGAAGCTTTCTTT.

V usage is TRBV6-5 and J usage is TRBJ2-5; 11 nucleotides agree with TRBD2. The DNA end is more similar to TRBJ2-7, so the J call may be wrong. The germline gives CDR1 MNHEY, CDR2 SVGAGI. The CDR3 spans 15 residues. The CDR3 loop reads CASSYIAGGNSEQYF. As DNA, the CDR3 is TGTGCCAGCAGTTATATAGCGGGAGGGAATAGCGAGCAGTACTTC.

The chain links TRBV25-1 to TRBJ1-2, with TRBD1 matching over 8 bases. Per germline, CDR1 MGHDK and CDR2 SYGVNS. The ends lost 6 bases at V and 1 base at J; junction bases unmatched: 7. The length of the CDR3 is 15 residues. Written as DNA, the CDR3 is TGTGCCAGCAGGTCCACAGGGGGTTTTAACTATGGCTACACCTTC. Amino acid sequence: CASRSTGGFNYGYTF.

CDR3 nucleotide sequence: TGTGCCAGCACGGCAGGGGGACTTTATAGCAATCAGCCCCAGCATTTT. Protein product: CASTAGGLYSNQPQHF. The chain couples TRBV28 to TRBJ1-5, with TRBD1 matching 7 bases. V lost 7 bases to trimming and J lost 0 bases; unmatched junction nucleotides: 9. Germline V CDR1 and CDR2: MDHEN, SYDVKM. The CDR3 is 16 amino acids.

About this clone: A junction boundary mismatches the germline segment, possibly from a read error. The chain uses TRBV7-9 and TRBJ1-2; the D gene is possibly TRBD1 (5 bases). The germline CDR1 and CDR2 sequences are SEHNR and FQNEAQ (reference sequence). The CDR3 contains 16 residues. The CDR3: CANSLQAGSFGYGYTF. The CDR3 nucleotides are TGTGCCAACAGCTTACAGGCGGGGAGTTTTGGCTATGGCTACACCTTC.

The chain uses TRBV2 and TRBJ1-1; 11 bases are shared with TRBD1. The germline V gene encodes CDR1 SNHLY and CDR2 FYNNEI. Trimming cost V 8 bases and J 1 base; bases outside gene matches: 9. This CDR3 is built from 16 residues. The CDR3 region has the DNA TGTGCCAGCTTTGGACAGGGGGCTGCTCGGAACACTGAAGCTTTCTTT. This encodes CASFGQGAARNTEAFF.

The genes are TRBV28 and TRBJ1-5, with 10 bases identical to TRBD1. J was trimmed by 5 bases and V by 6 bases; bases with no gene match: 16. Germline V gives CDR1 MDHEN, CDR2 SYDVKM. The CDR3 has 18 residues. CDR3 coding DNA: TGTGCCAGCAGCTTCCCGCGGGACAGGGGCGCTAAGGATCAGCCCCAGCATTTT. The encoded protein is CASSFPRDRGAKDQPQHF.

This clone was seen more than once but under ten times. The chain couples TRBV6-5 to TRBJ1-4, with 7 positions matching TRBD1. Trimming took 8 bases from V and 7 from J; bases not matched to a gene: 7. Germline CDR1 MNHEY, CDR2 SVGAGI. There are 13 residues in the CDR3. CDR3 sequence (DNA): TGTGCCAGCCGGGCAGGGGGTGGTGAAAAACTGTTTTTT. It is translated as CASRAGGGEKLFF.

J is TRBJ1-2 and V is TRBV6-5; TRBD1 matches 8 bases. The junction had 6 bases not matched to a gene; V was cut back by 5 bases and J by 4 bases. CDR3 size: 14 residues. The germline gives CDR1 MNHEY, CDR2 SVGAGI. In nucleotides, the CDR3 is TGTGCCAGCAGTCGTTCGGGACAGGCCTATGGCTACACCTTC. Translating it yields CASSRSGQAYGYTF.

This clone was detected only once. The rearrangement links TRBV15 to TRBJ1-4, with D possibly matching TRBD1 (5 bases). This CDR3 contains 15 residues. V dropped 0 bases and J dropped 8 bases, with 13 bases sitting between them. From germline, CDR1 is LNHNV and CDR2 YYDKDF (reference sequence). CDR3 sequence reads: CATSRDNQGREKLFF. In nucleotides, the CDR3 is TGTGCCACCAGCAGAGATAACCAGGGTAGAGAAAAACTGTTTTTT.

The chain uses TRBV9 and TRBJ2-3, with unresolved D. Germline CDR1 reads SGDLS; CDR2 reads YYNGEE. Deletions cut 2 bases from V and 2 bases from J, with 6 bases between. This CDR3 contains 13 residues. The CDR3: CASSVGATDTQYF. CDR3 coding DNA: TGTGCCAGCAGCGTTGGAGCCACAGATACGCAGTATTTT. Complete variable domain (other parts from reference TRBV9 and TRBJ2-3): DSGVTQTPKHLITATGQRVTLRCSPRSGDLSVYWYQQSLDQGLQFLIQYYNGEERAKGNILERFSAQQFPDLHSELNLSSLELGDSALYFCASSVGATDTQYFGPGTRLTVL.

This chain uses TRBV15 with TRBJ2-2; 9 bases fit TRBD1. The CDR3 totals 18 residues. The V and J ends lost 1 base and 4 bases, in that order; junction bases with no gene match: 10. CDR1 is LNHNV and CDR2 is YYDKDF in the germline V gene (reference sequence). The CDR3 is CATSRGAQGARITGELFF. For the CDR3, the DNA is TGTGCCACCAGCAGAGGGGCACAGGGGGCGCGTATCACCGGGGAGCTGTTTTTT.

V is TRBV7-2 and J is TRBJ2-1; 9 positions agree with TRBD1. V trimming: 5 bases; J trimming: 3 bases; junction bases outside the gene matches: 8. Germline assignment: CDR1 SGHTA and CDR2 FQGNSA. The CDR3 has 16 amino acids. The CDR3 loop is CASSKEDRGFYNEQFF. The DNA of the CDR3 is TGTGCCAGCAGCAAGGAGGACAGGGGCTTCTACAATGAGCAGTTCTTC. The variable domain in full, completed from reference TRBV7-2 and TRBJ2-1, reads GAGVSQSPSNKVTEKGKDVELRCDPISGHTALYWYRQSLGQGLEFLIYFQGNSAPDKSGLPSDRFSAERTGGSVSTLTIQRTQQEDSAVYLCASSKEDRGFYNEQFFGPGTRLTVL.

The gene calls are TRBV7-8 and TRBJ2-3; 13 nucleotides agree with TRBD2. This CDR3 spans 16 amino acids. Germline lookup yields CDR1 SGHVS and CDR2 FQNEAQ. J was trimmed by 3 bases and V by 5 bases; bases with no gene match: 5. The CDR3 reads CASSQTSGGTTDTQYF. As DNA, the CDR3 is TGTGCCAGCAGCCAGACTAGCGGGGGGACTACAGATACGCAGTATTTT.

This chain joins TRBV2 and TRBJ2-1, with 9 bases matching TRBD1. Looked up from germline, CDR1 is SNHLY and CDR2 is FYNNEI. The V gene end was trimmed by 7 bases and the J gene end by 5 bases; junction bases not matched to a gene: 6. CDR3 length equals 14 residues. In DNA, the CDR3 is TGTGCCAGCAAACCGGGACAGGGAAACAATGAGCAGTTCTTC. Translated: CASKPGQGNNEQFF.

The gene calls are TRBV11-2 and TRBJ2-3; D is possibly TRBD2 (5 bases). The CDR3 length is 13 residues. Germline V gene lookup returns CDR1 SGHAT and CDR2 FQNNGV. V lost 3 bases, J lost 2 bases, and 6 bases lay in between. This CDR3 is CASSLTNTDTQYF. The CDR3 DNA reads as TGTGCCAGCAGCTTGACTAACACAGATACGCAGTATTTT. The full variable domain, rest sourced from reference TRBV11-2 and TRBJ2-3, is EAGVAQSPRYKIIEKRQSVAFWCNPISGHATLYWYQQILGQGPKLLIQFQNNGVVDDSQLPKDRFSAERLKGVDSTLKIQPAKLEDSAVYLCASSLTNTDTQYFGPGTRLTVL.

V usage is TRBV29-1 and J usage is TRBJ1-1; D is unclear. V was clipped by 7 bases and J by 7 bases, with 19 bases between them. CDR3 length equals 13 residues. Germline-derived CDR1 and CDR2 are SQVTM and ANQGSEA. CDR3 nucleotides: TGCAGCGGAAGTTGGAGGCCTTCCTATGAAGCTTTCTTT. It specifies CSGSWRPSYEAFF.

The rearrangement joins TRBV6-5 to TRBJ1-2; 8 bases are shared with TRBD1. Trimming cost V 3 bases and J 6 bases; bases outside gene matches: 9. From germline, CDR1 is MNHEY and CDR2 SVGAGI. The CDR3 sequence is 15 residues long. The CDR3 loop reads CASSYSGGVWNGYTF. CDR3 in DNA: TGTGCCAGCAGTTATTCAGGGGGCGTTTGGAATGGCTACACCTTC.

J is TRBJ1-1 and V is TRBV28, with unresolved D. Germline values: CDR1 MDHEN, CDR2 SYDVKM. V was pared by 10 bases and J by 3 bases, with 15 bases between. This CDR3 comprises 13 residues. The CDR3 bases are TGTGCCACCACTCCACCTTTCGACACTGAAGCTTTCTTT. Translated: CATTPPFDTEAFF.

The CDR3 loop reads CASSVGEGAGNTIYF. CDR3 bases: TGTGCCAGCAGCGTAGGTGAGGGAGCTGGAAACACCATATATTTT. The chain recombines TRBV9 with TRBJ1-3; D call uncertain. The CDR3 loop spans 15 amino acids. The ends were cut back, 0 bases at V and 2 bases at J, with 9 bases in the middle. The germline CDR1 and CDR2 sequences are SGDLS and YYNGEE.